This T cell receptor (beta chain) was identified in a study of T-cell reconstitution after alpha-beta-depleted transplantation in children. TCRbeta library construction was performed incorporating unique molecular identifiers. Each CDR3 protein gets one entry after TCRdb re-called the PCR reads with MiXCR. Among some 280,000 distinct CDR3 sequences, 9.9% were seen once, and the ten largest hold roughly a tenth. Trimming pared 6 bases from V and 5 bases from J, leaving 20 bases between. Germline V lookup: CDR1 DFQATT, CDR2 SNEGSKA (reference sequence). This CDR3 has 14 amino acids. The sample consisted of PBMCs from the stem cell graft donor, taken from the stem cell graft. This receptor was identified in a human donor who donated a stem cell graft to a child with SCID. The gene calls are TRBV20-1 and TRBJ2-7, with D perhaps assigned TRBD1 or TRBD2 (5 bases each). The CDR3 nucleotides read TGCAGTGCCCCGGGGACGTCCAGCTGGGACGAGCAGTACTTC. It yields the protein CSAPGTSSWDEQYF.